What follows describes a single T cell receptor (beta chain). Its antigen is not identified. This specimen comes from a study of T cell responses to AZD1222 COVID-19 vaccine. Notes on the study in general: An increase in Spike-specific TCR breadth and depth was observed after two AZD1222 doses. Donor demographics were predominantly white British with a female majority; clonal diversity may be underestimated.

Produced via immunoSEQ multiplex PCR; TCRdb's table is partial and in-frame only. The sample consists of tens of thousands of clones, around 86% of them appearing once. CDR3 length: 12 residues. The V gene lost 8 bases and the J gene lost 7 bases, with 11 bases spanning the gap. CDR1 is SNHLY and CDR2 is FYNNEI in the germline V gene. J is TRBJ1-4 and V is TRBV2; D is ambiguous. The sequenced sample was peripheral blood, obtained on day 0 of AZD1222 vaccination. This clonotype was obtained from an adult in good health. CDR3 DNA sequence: TGTGCCAGCCGACCGATGGGTGAAAAACTGTTTTTT. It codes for CASRPMGEKLFF.